This paragraph covers one T cell receptor beta chain sequence. What it binds is unknown. The sample originates from a study of T cell responses to AZD1222 COVID-19 vaccine. Findings and limits, study-wide: Repertoire samples came only from after the peak T cell response. Donors were mostly white British, more females; clonal diversity possibly underestimated. The study reported that nearly half of spike-specific TCRs target unmutated variant regions. Of the AZD1222 recipients, only 5 or 6 were seropositive at baseline.

The data were produced by immunoSEQ multiplex PCR, yet TCRdb's version contains in-frame clones alone and is incomplete. The table has 110,000 to 150,000 clones, 93% seen once. The V gene lost 8 bases and the J gene lost 5 bases, with 12 bases spanning the gap. The CDR3 covers 13 residues. The TCR originated in an adult in good health. The sample in question was peripheral blood, obtained on day 0 of AZD1222 vaccination. This chain connects TRBV12-3 or TRBV12-4 to TRBJ1-4; D not certain. The CDR3 bases are TGTGCCAGCCGGGGAGGTCCGAATGAAAAACTGTTTTTT. Protein sequence: CASRGGPNEKLFF.